The 21 T cell receptor beta chains below were found in one sample sequenced in a study of cytomegalovirus exposure and HLA in healthy donors. Use of 60 Vbeta and 13 Jbeta primers characterized the PCR. Clones were sequenced by immunoSEQ multiplex PCR, and TCRdb holds only the in-frame ones, with some missing. The sample has about 89,000 clones, about 89% seen once; the top ten hold around a tenth. The sequenced sample was PBMCs. These receptors were collected from a man between 25 and 39 years old in good health and CMV-seropositive.

This rearrangement joins TRBV7-8 to TRBJ1-1, with 8 positions matching TRBD1. There are 16 residues in the CDR3. V was pared by 4 bases and J by 3 bases, with 10 bases of the junction left unmatched. The germline gives CDR1 SGHVS, CDR2 FQNEAQ. The CDR3 DNA sequence: TGTGCCAGCAGCTCACGACAGGGGATGATGGACACTGAAGCTTTCTTT. It translates to CASSSRQGMMDTEAFF.

V and J are TRBV5-6 and TRBJ2-1; TRBD2 agrees at 11 bases. The germline V gene has CDR1 SGHDT and CDR2 YYEEEE. With V trimmed by 3 bases and J by 4 bases, 3 bases remained unmatched. CDR3 size: 15 residues. Here the CDR3 reads CASSSLAGVYNEQFF. CDR3 coding DNA: TGTGCCAGCAGCTCACTAGCGGGAGTGTACAATGAGCAGTTCTTC.

The CDR3 DNA is TGTGCCAGCAGGCCTTGGGCACCTCAAGAGACCCAGTACTTC. Amino acids: CASRPWAPQETQYF. V usage is TRBV6-1 and J usage is TRBJ2-5; D call uncertain. V gave up 6 bases and J gave up 2 bases, with 13 bases separating them. This CDR3 has 14 amino acids. Germline values: CDR1 MNHNS, CDR2 SASEGT.

The chain employs TRBV23-1 and TRBJ2-5; D gene ambiguous. TRBV23-1 is noted as an ORF with a role that remains uncertain. V was pared by 0 bases and J by 4 bases, with 9 bases between. The CDR3 totals 14 residues. The CDR3 region has the DNA TGCGCCAGCAGTCAATCCACAATTCGAGAGACCCAGTACTTC. Amino acid sequence: CASSQSTIRETQYF.

The rearrangement links TRBV2 to TRBJ2-5; D is unclear. Per the germline V gene, CDR1 is SNHLY and CDR2 is FYNNEI. V gave up 2 bases and J gave up 2 bases, with 9 bases separating them. CDR3 size: 14 residues. The CDR3 region has the DNA TGTGCCAGCAGTGAAATGCACAGTCAAGAGACCCAGTACTTC. Translating gives CASSEMHSQETQYF.

This clone turned up a few times. The gene calls are TRBV7-2 and TRBJ2-7, with 11 bases matching TRBD2. Looked up from germline, CDR1 is SGHTA and CDR2 is FQGNSA. Trimming at V came to 2 bases and at J to 6 bases, leaving 6 bases not matched to a gene. CDR3 length equals 15 residues. The CDR3 region has the DNA TGTGCCAGCAGCTTAAGACGGCTAGCGGGAGGCGAGCAGTACTTC. It is translated as CASSLRRLAGGEQYF.

This clone is a singleton in its sample. The chain uses TRBV11-2 and TRBJ2-7; 10 bases align to TRBD1. Germline V lookup: CDR1 SGHAT, CDR2 FQNNGV. The CDR3 loop spans 15 amino acids. With 4 bases clipped from V and 4 bases from J, the junction kept 7 bases outside the gene matches. The CDR3 reads CASSWDRGEGYEQYF. CDR3 in DNA: TGTGCCAGCAGCTGGGACAGGGGCGAGGGGTACGAGCAGTACTTC.

V gene TRBV5-1 combines with J gene TRBJ2-1; 7 bases align to TRBD1. The CDR3 extends over 17 amino acids. Unmatched junction bases numbered 20, after V lost 4 bases and J lost 10 bases. Germline assignment: CDR1 SGHRS and CDR2 YFSETQ. CDR3 residues: CASSRTGAPYNDEEQFF. The CDR3 DNA reads as TGCGCCAGCAGCAGGACAGGTGCTCCCTACAATGATGAGGAGCAGTTCTTC.

The V gene is TRBV4-2, the J gene TRBJ2-5; 9 bases fit TRBD1. J lost 5 bases, V lost 2 bases, and 9 bases had no gene match. Germline loops: CDR1 LGHNA, CDR2 YNFKEQ. This CDR3 region has 16 residues. The CDR3 loop reads CASSQKPGQGGETQYF. DNA of the CDR3: TGTGCCAGCAGCCAAAAGCCGGGACAGGGAGGGGAGACCCAGTACTTC.

The V gene is TRBV9, the J gene TRBJ2-3; 9 nucleotides agree with TRBD2. With 3 bases clipped from V and 5 bases from J, the junction kept 7 bases outside the gene matches. Germline V gene lookup returns CDR1 SGDLS and CDR2 YYNGEE. This CDR3 comprises 15 residues. CDR3 nucleotides: TGTGCCAGCAGCGGCTCTAGCGGGGCGGTAGATACGCAGTATTTT. It encodes CASSGSSGAVDTQYF.

The J gene is TRBJ2-6, the V gene TRBV6-5; D may be TRBD2 (5 bases). V was trimmed by 0 bases and J by 1 base, leaving 7 bases between them. The CDR3 sequence is 16 residues long. The germline gives CDR1 MNHEY, CDR2 SVGAGI. The CDR3 bases are TGTGCCAGCAGTTACTCCGGCGGGTCTGGGGCCAACGTCCTGACTTTC. It is translated as CASSYSGGSGANVLTF.

CDR3 bases: TGTGCCAGCAGCTCCGGGACAGGGGGCATGAAGACCCAGTACTTC. Translation: CASSSGTGGMKTQYF. The V call is TRBV5-4, the J call TRBJ2-5; the match to TRBD1 covers 12 bases. V lost 3 bases, J lost 6 bases, and 6 bases stayed unmatched. CDR3 size: 15 residues. Per the germline V gene, CDR1 is SGHNT and CDR2 is YYREEE (reference sequence).

The chain carries TRBV5-1 and TRBJ2-7; the match to TRBD2 covers 8 bases. CDR1 is SGHRS and CDR2 is YFSETQ in the germline V gene. The CDR3 covers 14 residues. V lost 0 bases to trimming and J lost 6 bases; unmatched junction nucleotides: 5. The CDR3 reads CASSLELAGTEQYF. In nucleotides, the CDR3 is TGCGCCAGCAGCTTGGAATTAGCGGGGACCGAGCAGTACTTC.

The chain employs TRBV11-2 and TRBJ2-5; TRBD2 might be the D (6 bases). The CDR3 contains 14 residues. V lost 4 bases, J lost 5 bases, and 14 bases lay in between. Germline V gene sequence: CDR1 SGHAT, CDR2 FQNNGV. CDR3 residues: CASSYYGLRETQYF. CDR3 DNA: TGTGCCAGCAGCTATTACGGACTACGGGAGACCCAGTACTTC.

The gene calls are TRBV5-4 and TRBJ1-3; 7 bases match TRBD1. V was pared by 3 bases and J by 4 bases, with 13 bases of the junction left unmatched. Germline V gene sequence: CDR1 SGHNT, CDR2 YYREEE (reference sequence). This CDR3 comprises 17 residues. DNA of the CDR3: TGTGCCAGCAGCTCGACCTACAGGGGCTCGGAAGGAAACACCATATATTTT. The encoded protein is CASSSTYRGSEGNTIYF. Full variable domain (outside the CDR3, taken from reference TRBV5-4 and TRBJ1-3): ETGVTQSPTHLIKTRGQQVTLRCSSQSGHNTVSWYQQALGQGPQFIFQYYREEENGRGNFPPRFSGLQFPNYSSELNVNALELDDSALYLCASSSTYRGSEGNTIYFGEGSWLTVV.

This clone was counted a single time. The CDR3: CSGAGTDGYTF. CDR3 nucleotides: TGCAGCGGGGCCGGGACAGATGGCTACACCTTC. The chain combines TRBV29-1 with TRBJ1-2, with 7 bases aligning to TRBD1. The CDR3 runs 11 residues. With V trimmed by 7 bases and J by 6 bases, 5 bases remained unmatched. Germline-derived CDR1 and CDR2 are SQVTM and ANQGSEA.

The genes are TRBV19 and TRBJ2-3; 11 bases are shared with TRBD2. This CDR3 is built from 21 residues. The germline V gene encodes CDR1 LNHDA and CDR2 SQIVND (reference sequence). J lost 2 bases, V lost 5 bases, and 21 bases had no gene match. The CDR3 here is CASSSRMLAGGSPTFTDTQYF. The CDR3 DNA sequence: TGTGCCAGTAGTTCCCGAATGCTAGCGGGAGGATCCCCCACATTCACAGATACGCAGTATTTT.

The rearrangement uses TRBV11-2 and TRBJ1-2, with 7 bases matching TRBD1. The germline gives CDR1 SGHAT, CDR2 FQNNGV. The CDR3 is 13 amino acids. Losses at the gene ends were 3 bases for V and 8 bases for J; bases not matched to a gene: 6. CDR3 region: CASSFEGGGGYTF. CDR3 bases: TGTGCCAGCAGCTTTGAAGGAGGGGGCGGCTACACCTTC. Filled out from reference TRBV11-2 and TRBJ1-2, the complete variable domain reads EAGVAQSPRYKIIEKRQSVAFWCNPISGHATLYWYQQILGQGPKLLIQFQNNGVVDDSQLPKDRFSAERLKGVDSTLKIQPAKLEDSAVYLCASSFEGGGGYTFGSGTRLTVV.

This chain uses TRBV5-6 with TRBJ1-6, with D maybe TRBD1 (6 bases). This CDR3 spans 15 amino acids. Trimming removed 4 bases at V and 9 bases at J, with 17 bases between. CDR1 is SGHDT and CDR2 is YYEEEE in the germline V gene. Here the CDR3 reads CASSTRRGRVSPLHF. Written as DNA, the CDR3 is TGTGCCAGCAGCACCCGGAGGGGGAGGGTTTCACCCCTCCACTTT.

The V gene is TRBV7-9, the J gene TRBJ2-2, with TRBD2 identical over 12 bases. Per the germline V gene, CDR1 is SEHNR and CDR2 is FQNEAQ (reference sequence). Germline trimming cut 10 bases from V and 6 bases from J; bases unmatched to any gene: 3. This CDR3 contains 13 residues. The CDR3 spells CAKTSGSSGELFF. The CDR3 DNA sequence: TGTGCCAAGACTAGCGGGAGCTCCGGGGAGCTGTTTTTT.

This clone was picked up a small number of times. This chain connects TRBV28 to TRBJ1-2, with TRBD1 matching 10 bases. This CDR3 is built from 15 residues. V trimming: 4 bases; J trimming: 7 bases; junction bases outside the gene matches: 9. Germline CDR1 is MDHEN and CDR2 is SYDVKM. The CDR3 bases are TGTGCCAGCAGTTCTCCGGGACAGGGGAAAAGTGGCTACACCTTC. Translating it yields CASSSPGQGKSGYTF.